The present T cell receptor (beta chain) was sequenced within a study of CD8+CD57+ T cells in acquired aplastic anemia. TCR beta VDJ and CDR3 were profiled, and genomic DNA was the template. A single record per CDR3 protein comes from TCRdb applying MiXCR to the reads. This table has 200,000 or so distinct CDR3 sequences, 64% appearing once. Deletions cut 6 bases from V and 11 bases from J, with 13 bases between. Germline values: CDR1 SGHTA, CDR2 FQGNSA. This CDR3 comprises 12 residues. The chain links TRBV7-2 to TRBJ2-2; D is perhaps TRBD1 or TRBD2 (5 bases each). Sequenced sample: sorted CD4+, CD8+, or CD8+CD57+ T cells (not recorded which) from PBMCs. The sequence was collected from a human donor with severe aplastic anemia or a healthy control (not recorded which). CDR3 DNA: TGTGCCAGCAGATCCGGGACCACTGAGCTGTTTTTT. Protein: CASRSGTTELFF.